Shown below are 25 T cell receptor beta chains from a single sample sequenced in a study of CD8 T cells in ankylosing spondylitis (dated 2017 in TCRdb). Their recognized antigens are unknown. Overall study outcomes, separate from this receptor: A TCR beta motif of eight highly homologous amino acid variants appeared characteristic of blood from ankylosing spondylitis patients.

Libraries were prepared through 5' RACE. Instrument used: Illumina HiSeq 2500. The raw public reads went through TCRdb reprocessing: fastp at Q25, MiXCR clone calling, in-frame beta chains kept. Entries are consolidated by CDR3 protein sequence, retaining the most common genes and DNA. This sample gives roughly 440,000 distinct CDR3 sequences in total; over 15% of them show up just once. The ten most abundant clones make up 0.95% to 1.1% of the sample. Sequenced input: blood, either unsorted or a sorted T cell fraction (not recorded which). These receptors originate from a male donor with ankylosing spondylitis.

For the CDR3, the DNA is TGTGCCAGCAGCAAACTAGCGGGGACGTCCTACGAGCAGTACTTC. This gives the protein CASSKLAGTSYEQYF. V is TRBV7-6 and J is TRBJ2-7; TRBD2 agrees at 10 bases. Germline CDR1 SGHVS, CDR2 FNYEAQ. This CDR3 has 15 amino acids. Trimming cost V 5 bases and J 1 base; bases outside gene matches: 5. Full variable domain (outside the CDR3, taken from reference TRBV7-6 and TRBJ2-7): GAGVSQSPRYKVTKRGQDVALRCDPISGHVSLYWYRQALGQGPEFLTYFNYEAQQDKSGLPNDRFSAERPEGSISTLTIQRTEQRDSAMYRCASSKLAGTSYEQYFGPGTRLTVT.

J is TRBJ2-2 and V is TRBV5-1; 10 bases are a match to TRBD2. Trimming removed 4 bases from V and 6 bases from J; junction bases left unmatched: 9. The CDR3 runs to 16 residues. The germline V gene encodes CDR1 SGHRS and CDR2 YFSETQ. CDR3 nucleotides: TGCGCCAGCAGCGAGGGTCCTAGCGGGGGATCCGGGGAGCTGTTTTTT. This encodes CASSEGPSGGSGELFF.

The J gene is TRBJ1-2, the V gene TRBV29-1; D unclear. CDR1 and CDR2 (germline): SQVTM, ANQGSEA. The CDR3 loop spans 12 amino acids. V lost 7 bases, J lost 3 bases, and 12 bases lay in between. CDR3 nucleotide sequence: TGCAGCGCAGCGTCGGGGTACTATGGCTACACCTTC. Translating it yields CSAASGYYGYTF.

The V gene is TRBV4-3, the J gene TRBJ1-2; a possible D gene is TRBD1 (6 bases). The V end was cut by 0 bases, the J end by 6 bases, with 14 bases between. Per the germline V gene, CDR1 is LGHNA and CDR2 is YSLEER. The CDR3 covers 15 residues. The CDR3 loop reads CASSQDRGGVNGYTF. DNA for the CDR3: TGCGCCAGCAGCCAAGATAGAGGGGGTGTCAATGGCTACACCTTC.

This rearrangement joins TRBV12-3 or TRBV12-4 to TRBJ2-5, with TRBD1 as a possible D gene (6 bases). The CDR3 runs to 14 residues. The V and J ends lost 4 bases and 8 bases respectively, with 17 bases between them. For the CDR3, the DNA is TGTGCCAGCAGTTCGGGACACGGTGCGCCTACCCAGTACTTC. Protein sequence: CASSSGHGAPTQYF.

This clonotype occurred a few times. V and J are TRBV7-2 and TRBJ2-7; possibly TRBD1 for D (7 bases). The CDR3 is 15 residues long. Germline CDR1 SGHTA, CDR2 FQGNSA. Deletions cut 4 bases from V and 6 bases from J, with 19 bases between. As DNA, the CDR3 is TGTGCCAGCAGCTCAGGGGGGACACTCTTGGGCGAGCAGTACTTC. Amino acid sequence: CASSSGGTLLGEQYF. Looking up the rest from reference TRBV7-2 and TRBJ2-7 gives the full variable domain: GAGVSQSPSNKVTEKGKDVELRCDPISGHTALYWYRQSLGQGLEFLIYFQGNSAPDKSGLPSDRFSAERTGGSVSTLTIQRTQQEDSAVYLCASSSGGTLLGEQYFGPGTRLTVT.

This clonotype has just a few counts. The gene calls are TRBV25-1 and TRBJ2-7; 7 bases match TRBD2. V gave up 5 bases and J gave up 1 base; unmatched junction bases: 5. This CDR3 comprises 14 residues. From germline, CDR1 is MGHDK and CDR2 SYGVNS. The CDR3 sequence: CASSRTRRSYEQYF. The CDR3 nucleotides are TGTGCCAGCAGTCGGACTAGGCGGTCCTACGAGCAGTACTTC.

The chain is built from TRBV28 and TRBJ1-5; 7 bases fit TRBD1. The CDR3 covers 14 residues. V trimming: 9 bases; J trimming: 7 bases; junction bases outside the gene matches: 12. The germline gives CDR1 MDHEN, CDR2 SYDVKM. The CDR3 bases are TGTGCCAGTTGCTCTGGGACAGTGGGGCAGCCCCAGCATTTT. Its protein product is CASCSGTVGQPQHF. Looking up the rest from reference TRBV28 and TRBJ1-5 gives the full variable domain: DVKVTQSSRYLVKRTGEKVFLECVQDMDHENMFWYRQDPGLGLRLIYFSYDVKMKEKGDIPEGYSVSREKKERFSLILESASTNQTSMYLCASCSGTVGQPQHFGDGTRLSIL.

This clonotype was seen at least ten times. The chain is built from TRBV29-1 and TRBJ1-2; D is ambiguous. The CDR3 runs 14 residues. CDR1 is SQVTM, CDR2 ANQGSEA, per germline. V lost 7 bases to trimming and J lost 4 bases, with 19 bases between them. The CDR3 region is CSDQGSASGYGYTF. CDR3 bases: TGCAGCGACCAAGGATCCGCTTCGGGCTATGGCTACACCTTC.

This clonotype has a handful of counts. This chain joins TRBV28 and TRBJ2-1; 12 positions match TRBD2. The CDR3 has 20 amino acids. Germline-derived CDR1 and CDR2 are MDHEN and SYDVKM. V shed 2 bases and J 0 bases; nucleotides not matched to a gene: 11. The CDR3 loop is CASSLRSSGRAGGSYNEQFF. The DNA for the CDR3 is TGTGCCAGCAGTTTAAGGTCTAGCGGGAGGGCCGGAGGCTCCTACAATGAGCAGTTCTTC.

This chain joins TRBV7-2 and TRBJ2-3; TRBD2 is a possible D gene (5 bases). Trimming shortened V by 8 bases and J by 1 base, and 13 bases separated the two germline ends. This CDR3 has 14 residues. Germline V gives CDR1 SGHTA, CDR2 FQGNSA. This chain's CDR3 is CASSGRVRTDTQYF. The CDR3 bases are TGTGCCAGCTCCGGGCGGGTTCGCACAGATACGCAGTATTTT.

The chain links TRBV7-2 to TRBJ2-2; D gene ambiguous. V lost 9 bases to trimming and J lost 1 base, with 12 bases between them. Germline CDR1 and CDR2: SGHTA and FQGNSA. CDR3 length: 14 residues. Here the CDR3 reads CASRVLKNTGELFF. Written as DNA, the CDR3 is TGTGCCAGTCGGGTCCTAAAGAACACCGGGGAGCTGTTTTTT.

This clonotype has only a few counts. This rearrangement joins TRBV14 to TRBJ2-3; no definite D call. This CDR3 spans 13 amino acids. The V end was cut by 0 bases, the J end by 12 bases, with 13 bases between. CDR1 is SGHDN and CDR2 is FVKESK in the germline V gene. This CDR3 is CASSQENTASQYF. In DNA, the CDR3 is TGTGCCAGCAGCCAAGAAAACACGGCTAGTCAGTATTTT.

A few counts support this clonotype. V is TRBV20-1 and J is TRBJ2-3; possibly TRBD2 for D (7 bases). Trimming shortened V by 5 bases and J by 2 bases, and 14 bases separated the two germline ends. Germline CDR1 and CDR2: DFQATT and SNEGSKA (reference sequence). The length of the CDR3 is 14 residues. This CDR3 reads CSASRGGFTDTQYF. In nucleotides, the CDR3 is TGCAGTGCTTCGAGGGGGGGATTCACAGATACGCAGTATTTT.

In this sample, this clonotype turned up many times. The chain is built from TRBV9 and TRBJ2-1, with 10 bases that match TRBD1. V lost 3 bases to trimming and J lost 12 bases; unmatched junction nucleotides: 3. CDR1 is SGDLS, CDR2 YYNGEE, per germline. The CDR3 contains 12 residues. CDR3 bases: TGTGCCAGCAGCGGGGGGGACAGGGGGCAGTTCTTC. Translation: CASSGGDRGQFF.

This clonotype was seen a few times. This chain connects TRBV2 to TRBJ2-5; D may be TRBD1 or TRBD2 (6 bases each). The CDR3 covers 14 residues. Per germline, CDR1 SNHLY and CDR2 FYNNEI. V shed 6 bases and J shed 3 bases, with 14 bases lying between them. The DNA of the CDR3 is TGTGCCAGCAGCCCCGGGGGCAGGGAAGAGACCCAGTACTTC. Translated, it gives CASSPGGREETQYF.

This rearrangement joins TRBV5-1 to TRBJ2-3; 8 bases agree with TRBD1. V shed 0 bases and J 0 bases; nucleotides not matched to a gene: 3. The length of the CDR3 is 16 residues. The V gene's germline CDR1 is SGHRS and CDR2 YFSETQ. The CDR3 nucleotides are TGCGCCAGCAGCTTGGTGACAGGGGCTAGCACAGATACGCAGTATTTT. Translation: CASSLVTGASTDTQYF.

This chain uses TRBV20-1 with TRBJ2-3; a possible D gene is TRBD2 (6 bases). V was cut by 6 bases and J by 2 bases, with 15 bases left in between. Germline-derived CDR1 and CDR2 are DFQATT and SNEGSKA (reference sequence). The CDR3 extends over 14 amino acids. This CDR3 reads CSAGPGLYTDTQYF. DNA for the CDR3: TGCAGTGCGGGACCGGGACTTTACACAGATACGCAGTATTTT.

V is TRBV7-8 and J is TRBJ2-1; a weak D match, TRBD1 (5 bases). The CDR3 loop spans 14 amino acids. Germline V CDR1 and CDR2: SGHVS, FQNEAQ. Trimming left V 1 base short and J 6 bases short, with 10 bases between. CDR3 in amino acids: CASSLGGPINEQFF. CDR3 sequence (DNA): TGTGCCAGCAGCTTAGGGGGCCCAATCAATGAGCAGTTCTTC.

The rearrangement joins TRBV3-1 to TRBJ2-7; D gene uncertain. CDR1 and CDR2 from the germline V gene are LGHDT and YNNKEL (reference sequence). V was cut by 4 bases and J by 1 base, with 11 bases left in between. CDR3 length: 14 amino acids. CDR3: CASSPPGLSYEQYF. CDR3 bases: TGTGCCAGCAGCCCGCCCGGGCTTTCCTACGAGCAGTACTTC.

This clonotype was seen a handful of times. V usage is TRBV12-3 or TRBV12-4 and J usage is TRBJ2-7; unclear D gene. Deletions cut 5 bases from V and 2 bases from J, with 13 bases between. The CDR3 runs to 14 residues. CDR3 nucleotides: TGTGCCAGCAGTCTTCCCCCGCTCACCTACGAGCAGTACTTC. Its protein is CASSLPPLTYEQYF.

This clonotype has more than one count but fewer than ten. The J gene is TRBJ2-7, the V gene TRBV9; TRBD1 agrees at 10 bases. The V gene's germline CDR1 is SGDLS and CDR2 YYNGEE. V lost 3 bases to trimming and J lost 8 bases; unmatched junction nucleotides: 11. The CDR3 consists of 15 residues. CDR3 DNA sequence: TGTGCCAGCAGCGCTCTCGGGACAGGGGCCTCCCAGCAGTACTTC. Encoded protein: CASSALGTGASQQYF. The full variable domain, in which reference TRBV9 and TRBJ2-7 provide the parts outside the CDR3, is DSGVTQTPKHLITATGQRVTLRCSPRSGDLSVYWYQQSLDQGLQFLIQYYNGEERAKGNILERFSAQQFPDLHSELNLSSLELGDSALYFCASSALGTGASQQYFGPGTRLTVT.

The CDR3 bases are TGTGCCAGCAGCGCCCGGGACACAGCCTACGAGCAGTACTTC. Translation: CASSARDTAYEQYF. This sequence joins TRBV7-8 and TRBJ2-7; possibly TRBD1 for D (6 bases). Germline V gives CDR1 SGHVS, CDR2 FQNEAQ. Trimming removed 5 bases from V and 2 bases from J, with 13 bases in between. This CDR3 is 14 amino acids long.

This clonotype was seen a handful of times. V and J are TRBV7-2 and TRBJ2-5; D ambiguous. The CDR3 consists of 14 residues. CDR1 is SGHTA, CDR2 FQGNSA, per germline. Trimming removed 2 bases from V and 0 bases from J, with 7 bases in between. The CDR3 nucleotides read TGTGCCAGCAGCTTATGGGGATACCAAGAGACCCAGTACTTC. It translates to CASSLWGYQETQYF.

This clonotype showed up many times. The genes are TRBV4-3 and TRBJ1-5; unclear D gene. The V and J ends lost 0 bases and 3 bases respectively, with 9 bases between them. In germline, CDR1 is LGHNA, CDR2 YSLEER. The length of the CDR3 is 15 residues. The CDR3 sequence is CASSQDPRANQPQHF. As DNA, the CDR3 is TGCGCCAGCAGCCAAGACCCAAGGGCCAATCAGCCCCAGCATTTT.